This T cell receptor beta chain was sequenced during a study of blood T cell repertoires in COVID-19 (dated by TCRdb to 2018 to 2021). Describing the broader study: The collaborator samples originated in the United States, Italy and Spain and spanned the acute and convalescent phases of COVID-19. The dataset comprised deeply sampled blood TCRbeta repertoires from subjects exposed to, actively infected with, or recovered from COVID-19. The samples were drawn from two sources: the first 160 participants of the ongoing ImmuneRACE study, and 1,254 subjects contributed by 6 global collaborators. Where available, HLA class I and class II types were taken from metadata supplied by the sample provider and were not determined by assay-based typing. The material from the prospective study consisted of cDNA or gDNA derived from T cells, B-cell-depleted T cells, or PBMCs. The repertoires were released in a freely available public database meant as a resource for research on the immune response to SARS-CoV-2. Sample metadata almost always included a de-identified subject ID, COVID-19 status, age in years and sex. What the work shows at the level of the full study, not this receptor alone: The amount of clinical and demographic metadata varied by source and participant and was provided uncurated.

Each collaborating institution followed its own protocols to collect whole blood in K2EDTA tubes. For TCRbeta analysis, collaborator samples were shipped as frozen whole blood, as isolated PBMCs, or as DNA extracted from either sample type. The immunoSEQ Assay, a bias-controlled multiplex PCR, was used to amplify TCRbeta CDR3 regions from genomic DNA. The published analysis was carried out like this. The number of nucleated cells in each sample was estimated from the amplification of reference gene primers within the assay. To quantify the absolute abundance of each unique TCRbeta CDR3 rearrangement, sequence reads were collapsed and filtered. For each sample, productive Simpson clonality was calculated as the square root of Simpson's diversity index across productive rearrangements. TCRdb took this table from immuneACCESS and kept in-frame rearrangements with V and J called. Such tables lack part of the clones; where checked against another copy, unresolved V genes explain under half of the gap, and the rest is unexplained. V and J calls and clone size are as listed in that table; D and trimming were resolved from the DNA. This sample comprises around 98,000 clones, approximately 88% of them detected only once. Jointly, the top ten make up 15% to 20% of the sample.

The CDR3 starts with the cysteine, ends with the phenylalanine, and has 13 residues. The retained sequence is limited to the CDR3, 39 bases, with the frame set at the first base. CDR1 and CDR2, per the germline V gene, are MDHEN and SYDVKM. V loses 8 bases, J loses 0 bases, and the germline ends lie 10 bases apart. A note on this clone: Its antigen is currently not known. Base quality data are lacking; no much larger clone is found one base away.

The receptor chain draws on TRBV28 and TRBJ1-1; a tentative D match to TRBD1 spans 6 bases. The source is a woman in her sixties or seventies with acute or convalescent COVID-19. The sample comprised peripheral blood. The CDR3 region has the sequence CASYRALNTEAFF. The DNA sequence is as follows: TGTGCCAGCTACAGGGCATTGAACACTGAAGCTTTCTTT. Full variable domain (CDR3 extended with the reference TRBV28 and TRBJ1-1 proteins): DVKVTQSSRYLVKRTGEKVFLECVQDMDHENMFWYRQDPGLGLRLIYFSYDVKMKEKGDIPEGYSVSREKKERFSLILESASTNQTSMYLCASYRALNTEAFFGQGTRLTVV.